This TCR beta chain was captured by sequencing in a study of T cell repertoires in urothelial bladder cancer. Study context: Three lesions each were cT0, cTa, cT1, and cT2 or greater. Study-wide findings and caveats: Median T cells were 5,569 in carcinoma and about 26,000 in benign specimens. In carcinoma specimens, a single clone made up to about 15% of infiltrating lymphocytes.

The table lists this clone with a few counts. Antigen: not known. J gave up 5 bases and V 7 bases, and 7 bases lay outside the gene matches. This CDR3 contains 12 residues. The germline CDR1 and CDR2 sequences are SQVTM and ANQGSEA. Clones were sequenced by immunoSEQ multiplex PCR, and TCRdb holds only the in-frame ones, with some missing. Among some 11,000 clones, roughly 72% were seen once, and the ten largest hold approximately 6.5%. The TCR comes from a human donor with a benign inflammatory bladder lesion. The chain links TRBV29-1 to TRBJ1-1, with 7 bases that match TRBD1. Sequenced input: tumor-infiltrating cells from bladder cancer. CDR3 loop: CSASGGGTEAFF. As DNA, the CDR3 is TGCAGCGCCTCAGGGGGTGGGACTGAAGCTTTCTTT.